The next 32 T cell receptor beta chains were all read from a single sample in a study of blood T cell repertoires in COVID-19. Sequenced by immunoSEQ multiplex PCR; TCRdb stores in-frame clones only, minus some. Altogether tens of thousands of clones are present, 70% to 85% being singletons, with the ten largest covering around 10%. The sequenced sample was peripheral blood. The receptors were sampled from a human donor in a cohort sampled during active COVID-19.

This chain links TRBV3-1 (or the pseudogene TRBV3-2) with TRBJ1-3; D is possibly TRBD1 (6 bases). With 4 bases removed from V and 4 bases from J, the gap between germline ends came to 11 bases. The germline gives CDR1 LGHDT, CDR2 YNNKEL (reference sequence). The CDR3 is made up of 14 amino acids. The CDR3 DNA follows: TGTGCCAGCAGCCTAGGGGGGGAGGGAAACACCATATATTTT. This sequence encodes CASSLGGEGNTIYF.

The gene calls are TRBV19 and TRBJ1-1; D unclear. CDR1 is LNHDA, CDR2 SQIVND, per germline (reference sequence). The CDR3 totals 13 residues. V lost 8 bases, J lost 1 base, and 11 bases lay in between. CDR3: CASGSRPNTEAFF. For the CDR3, the DNA is TGTGCCAGTGGGTCCAGGCCGAACACTGAAGCTTTCTTT.

The rearrangement joins TRBV7-2 to TRBJ2-7; 10 nucleotides agree with TRBD2. Trimming at V came to 5 bases and at J to 2 bases, leaving 3 bases not matched to a gene. The germline CDR1 and CDR2 sequences are SGHTA and FQGNSA. The CDR3 runs 14 residues. CDR3 residues: CASSILAGPYEQYF. Here the CDR3 DNA reads TGTGCCAGCAGCATACTAGCGGGACCCTACGAGCAGTACTTC.

This chain connects TRBV11-3 to TRBJ2-1; weak D call: TRBD2 (5 bases). The ends were cut back, 5 bases at V and 5 bases at J, with 10 bases in the middle. The CDR3 loop spans 13 amino acids. Germline V CDR1 and CDR2: SGHNT, YENEEA. The CDR3 spells CASSPRGDNEQFF. The CDR3 bases are TGTGCCAGCAGCCCTCGGGGAGACAATGAGCAGTTCTTC.

The rearrangement uses TRBV5-1 and TRBJ1-2, with 9 bases matching TRBD1. CDR3 size: 14 residues. Germline V CDR1 and CDR2: SGHRS, YFSETQ. Trimming cost V 7 bases and J 6 bases; bases outside gene matches: 10. The CDR3 DNA sequence: TGCGCCAGCGTATCCGGGACAGGGTATGATGGCTACACCTTC. Protein product: CASVSGTGYDGYTF.

V usage is TRBV7-6 and J usage is TRBJ2-3, with TRBD1 matching over 7 bases. The CDR3 has 15 amino acids. V trimming: 5 bases; J trimming: 0 bases; junction bases outside the gene matches: 5. Looked up from germline, CDR1 is SGHVS and CDR2 is FNYEAQ. In nucleotides, the CDR3 is TGTGCCAGCAGCCTAGGGACAGCTAGCACAGATACGCAGTATTTT. This encodes CASSLGTASTDTQYF.

V gene TRBV7-6 combines with J gene TRBJ2-4; TRBD2 aligns across 12 bases. Germline CDR1 SGHVS, CDR2 FNYEAQ. The CDR3 length is 16 residues. J gave up 1 base and V 5 bases, and 3 bases lay outside the gene matches. CDR3 in amino acids: CASSPGTSGAKNIQYF. CDR3 bases: TGTGCCAGCAGCCCCGGGACTAGCGGGGCCAAAAACATTCAGTACTTC.

The table lists this clone with a few counts. This chain connects TRBV11-3 to TRBJ2-3; no reliable D call. V lost 2 bases, J lost 6 bases, and 9 bases lay in between. Germline CDR1 and CDR2: SGHNT and YENEEA. The CDR3 runs to 13 residues. CDR3 nucleotide sequence: TGTGCCAGCAGCTTAAGGCCCGGGGATACGCAGTATTTT. It is translated as CASSLRPGDTQYF.

J is TRBJ2-2 and V is TRBV18; 8 nucleotides align to TRBD2. The CDR3 spans 15 residues. CDR1 KGHSH and CDR2 LQKENI come from the germline V gene. J was trimmed by 5 bases and V by 2 bases; bases with no gene match: 4. CDR3 coding DNA: TGTGCCAGCTCACCAGCGGCTAGCGGGACCGGGGAGCTGTTTTTT. It translates to CASSPAASGTGELFF.

The chain recombines TRBV5-5 with TRBJ2-3; no clear D gene. With 4 bases removed from V and 1 base from J, the gap between germline ends came to 16 bases. CDR3 length: 16 amino acids. Germline V CDR1 and CDR2: SGHKS, YYEKEE (reference sequence). Here the CDR3 reads CASSQSVTDGTDTQYF. The CDR3 DNA follows: TGTGCCAGCAGCCAATCCGTAACAGACGGCACAGATACGCAGTATTTT.

This clone was observed once. The chain is built from TRBV28 and TRBJ2-7, with 7 positions matching TRBD1. Germline V CDR1 and CDR2: MDHEN, SYDVKM. The CDR3 consists of 13 residues. V was pared by 6 bases and J by 4 bases, with 6 bases of the junction left unmatched. The CDR3 reads CASRLTGAYEQYF. The CDR3 nucleotides read TGTGCCAGCAGATTAACAGGGGCTTACGAGCAGTACTTC.

This chain joins TRBV19 and TRBJ2-7, with 7 bases aligning to TRBD1. V lost 3 bases and J lost 4; bases outside the gene matches: 6. The germline CDR1 and CDR2 sequences are LNHDA and SQIVND (reference sequence). This CDR3 has 14 amino acids. The CDR3 bases are TGTGCCAGTAGTATCCCGGGACAGTGGTACGAGCAGTACTTC. It translates to CASSIPGQWYEQYF. The full variable domain, completed using reference TRBV19 and TRBJ2-7, is DGGITQSPKYLFRKEGQNVTLSCEQNLNHDAMYWYRQDPGQGLRLIYYSQIVNDFQKGDIAEGYSVSREKKESFPLTVTSAQKNPTAFYLCASSIPGQWYEQYFGPGTRLTVT.

In this sample, this clone turned up once. This rearrangement joins TRBV6-2 or TRBV6-3 to TRBJ1-5; 8 nucleotides align to TRBD1. The CDR3 has 14 residues. Germline CDR1 and CDR2: MNHEY and SVGEGT. The J segment lost 7 bases and the V segment lost 5 bases, leaving 7 bases of the junction unmatched. The CDR3 here is CASSPGQGTQPQHF. In nucleotides, the CDR3 is TGTGCCAGCAGTCCCGGACAGGGCACCCAGCCCCAGCATTTT.

The V gene is TRBV7-9, the J gene TRBJ2-1, with D perhaps matching TRBD1 (7 bases). V was shortened by 6 bases and J by 1 base, with 16 bases between the two germline ends. The CDR3 is 16 residues long. CDR1 is SEHNR and CDR2 is FQNEAQ in the germline V gene (reference sequence). The CDR3 sequence is CASRLGQGGSYNEQFF. Here the CDR3 DNA reads TGTGCCAGCAGACTCGGGCAGGGGGGTTCCTACAATGAGCAGTTCTTC.

J is TRBJ2-7 and V is TRBV7-3, with 9 bases lining up with TRBD1. The CDR3 runs to 20 residues. Trimming at V came to 1 base and at J to 6 bases, leaving 22 bases not matched to a gene. Germline V gives CDR1 SGHTA, CDR2 FQGTGA. The CDR3, as DNA: TGTGCCAGCAGCTTAATTCGCTGGGACAGGGAAACGGCCCTCGCACCCGAGCAGTACTTC. Translated: CASSLIRWDRETALAPEQYF.

This clone turned up a few times. V is TRBV7-9 and J is TRBJ2-1; 7 nucleotides align to TRBD2. The CDR3 totals 19 residues. CDR1 and CDR2 (germline): SEHNR, FQNEAQ (reference sequence). V dropped 4 bases and J dropped 4; count of bases not matched to a gene: 19. The CDR3 spells CASSSTGPRTSVIYNEQFF. CDR3 nucleotides: TGTGCCAGCAGCTCCACGGGACCCCGAACTAGCGTAATATACAATGAGCAGTTCTTC.

V is TRBV7-9 and J is TRBJ2-7; 9 bases fit TRBD1. Germline CDR1 is SEHNR and CDR2 is FQNEAQ (reference sequence). The CDR3 length is 18 residues. The V and J ends lost 5 bases and 2 bases, in that order; junction bases with no gene match: 16. CDR3 bases: TGTGCCAGCAGCCCTGTACTTGATGGACAGGGGCGCCCCTACGAGCAGTACTTC. This translates into CASSPVLDGQGRPYEQYF. The variable domain in full, with the rest retrieved from reference TRBV7-9 and TRBJ2-7, is DTGVSQNPRHKITKRGQNVTFRCDPISEHNRLYWYRQTLGQGPEFLTYFQNEAQLEKSRLLSDRFSAERPKGSFSTLEIQRTEQGDSAMYLCASSPVLDGQGRPYEQYFGPGTRLTVT.

This clone showed up just once. This sequence joins TRBV5-1 and TRBJ2-3, with a possible D match to TRBD2 (6 bases). The CDR3 extends over 16 amino acids. The V end was cut by 4 bases, the J end by 0 bases, with 15 bases between. The germline gives CDR1 SGHRS, CDR2 YFSETQ. CDR3 region: CASSPGTSPSTDTQYF. The CDR3 nucleotides are TGCGCCAGCAGCCCAGGGACTTCACCTAGCACAGATACGCAGTATTTT. Based on the CDR3 plus reference TRBV5-1 and TRBJ2-3, the full variable domain is KAGVTQTPRYLIKTRGQQVTLSCSPISGHRSVSWYQQTPGQGLQFLFEYFSETQRNKGNFPGRFSGRQFSNSRSEMNVSTLELGDSALYLCASSPGTSPSTDTQYFGPGTRLTVL.

This clone was seen a few times. The chain is built from TRBV5-1 and TRBJ2-2; TRBD2 agrees at 7 bases. V shed 7 bases and J 2 bases; nucleotides not matched to a gene: 8. CDR3 length: 15 amino acids. CDR1 is SGHRS, CDR2 YFSETQ, per germline. The CDR3 bases are TGCGCCAGCGTTGCGGGAGCCTTAAACACCGGGGAGCTGTTTTTT. The encoded protein is CASVAGALNTGELFF. Full variable domain (remainder filled in from reference TRBV5-1 and TRBJ2-2): KAGVTQTPRYLIKTRGQQVTLSCSPISGHRSVSWYQQTPGQGLQFLFEYFSETQRNKGNFPGRFSGRQFSNSRSEMNVSTLELGDSALYLCASVAGALNTGELFFGEGSRLTVL.

V is TRBV4-2 and J is TRBJ1-1; no definite D call. The CDR3 runs to 12 residues. Germline V gene data show CDR1 as LGHNA and CDR2 as YNFKEQ. Deletions cut 7 bases from V and 3 bases from J, with 9 bases between. The CDR3 here is CASTREDTEAFF. The CDR3 bases are TGTGCCAGCACCCGGGAGGACACTGAAGCTTTCTTT.

The chain uses TRBV25-1 and TRBJ2-1, with 9 bases that match TRBD2. This CDR3 has 15 residues. The ends lost 3 bases at V and 3 bases at J; junction bases unmatched: 3. Germline CDR1 and CDR2: MGHDK and SYGVNS. In DNA form, the CDR3 reads TGTGCCAGCAGTGAGACTAGCGGAATCTACAATGAGCAGTTCTTC. As protein: CASSETSGIYNEQFF.

This clone has only one observation. This chain joins TRBV19 and TRBJ2-5; D call uncertain. Trimming cost V 1 base and J 5 bases, with 8 bases left between them. CDR1 LNHDA and CDR2 SQIVND come from the germline V gene (reference sequence). This CDR3 comprises 13 residues. The CDR3 coding sequence is TGTGCCAGTAGTATAGTATTTCAGGAGACCCAGTACTTC. Its translation: CASSIVFQETQYF. The complete variable domain, with remaining parts taken from reference TRBV19 and TRBJ2-5, reads DGGITQSPKYLFRKEGQNVTLSCEQNLNHDAMYWYRQDPGQGLRLIYYSQIVNDFQKGDIAEGYSVSREKKESFPLTVTSAQKNPTAFYLCASSIVFQETQYFGPGTRLLVL.

This clone occurred once. The chain links TRBV2 to TRBJ2-2; 12 bases line up with TRBD2. The V gene's germline CDR1 is SNHLY and CDR2 FYNNEI. This CDR3 is 17 amino acids long. After removal of 2 bases from V and 0 bases from J, the junction contained 1 base not matched to a gene. CDR3 residues: CASSERLAGANTGELFF. DNA of the CDR3: TGTGCCAGCAGTGAACGACTAGCGGGAGCGAACACCGGGGAGCTGTTTTTT.

The V and J genes are TRBV6-2 or TRBV6-3 and TRBJ2-5; D may be TRBD2 (5 bases). CDR1 is MNHEY and CDR2 is SVGEGT in the germline V gene. The CDR3 covers 15 residues. Trimming cost V 7 bases and J 2 bases, with 17 bases left between them. CDR3 residues: CASTPGLGSQETQYF. In DNA form, the CDR3 reads TGTGCCAGCACCCCCGGACTGGGATCACAAGAGACCCAGTACTTC.

The chain links TRBV28 to TRBJ1-6; tentative D call: TRBD1 (6 bases). Germline V gene data show CDR1 as MDHEN and CDR2 as SYDVKM. With 7 bases removed from V and 5 bases from J, the gap between germline ends came to 18 bases. The CDR3 contains 16 residues. This CDR3 reads CASTSPGQGNNSPLHF. The CDR3 nucleotides read TGTGCCAGCACCTCGCCGGGGCAGGGGAATAATTCACCCCTCCACTTT.

The chain recombines TRBV6-2 or TRBV6-3 with TRBJ2-7; TRBD2 might be the D (6 bases). Trimming cost V 5 bases and J 3 bases, with 20 bases left between them. Germline CDR1 is MNHEY and CDR2 is SVGEGT. CDR3 length: 16 amino acids. The CDR3 DNA sequence: TGTGCCAGCAGTGGATCTTTAGCGGAGCACTTCTACGAGCAGTACTTC. It is translated as CASSGSLAEHFYEQYF.

The rearrangement uses TRBV28 and TRBJ2-7, with TRBD2 matching over 8 bases. V was clipped by 3 bases and J by 3 bases; unmatched bases: 7. Per the germline V gene, CDR1 is MDHEN and CDR2 is SYDVKM. This CDR3 has 15 amino acids. As DNA, the CDR3 is TGTGCCAGCAGTTTGCAAGCGGGAGAACACTACGAGCAGTACTTC. This codes for CASSLQAGEHYEQYF.

The V call is TRBV14, the J call TRBJ2-5; possible D gene TRBD1, 5 bases. The V and J ends lost 4 bases and 4 bases respectively, with 13 bases between them. The CDR3 loop spans 14 amino acids. CDR1 and CDR2 (germline): SGHDN, FVKESK. The CDR3 DNA reads TGTGCCAGCAGCCTGATGGACAAACTAGAGACCCAGTACTTC. Its translation: CASSLMDKLETQYF.

Note on this clone: A read error may produce the germline difference seen at one junction end. The CDR3, as DNA: TGTGCCAGCAGCCCTACAGGAAGGAAGAACTCTGAAGCTTTCTTT. Its protein product is CASSPTGRKNSEAFF. The chain has TRBV27 and TRBJ1-1; the D gene is possibly TRBD1 (5 bases). This CDR3 region has 15 residues. Germline assignment: CDR1 MNHEY and CDR2 SMNVEV (reference sequence).

V usage is TRBV10-2 and J usage is TRBJ2-7; 7 nucleotides agree with TRBD1. The trim removed 2 bases at V and 3 bases at J, leaving 13 bases unmatched. The CDR3 has 17 amino acids. Germline CDR1 reads WSHSY; CDR2 reads SAAADI. CDR3 loop: CASSEGIRGQTIYEQYF. The CDR3 DNA reads TGCGCCAGCAGTGAGGGTATCCGGGGACAGACAATCTACGAGCAGTACTTC.

This chain joins TRBV7-6 and TRBJ2-7; D may be TRBD2 (6 bases). Germline CDR1 reads SGHVS; CDR2 reads FNYEAQ. V dropped 5 bases and J dropped 3 bases, with 11 bases sitting between them. This CDR3 region has 13 residues. CDR3: CASSPRDRYEQYF. CDR3 nucleotides: TGTGCCAGCAGCCCGCGGGACCGCTACGAGCAGTACTTC.

V usage is TRBV7-3 and J usage is TRBJ2-1, with 7 bases identical to TRBD2. The V and J ends lost 2 bases and 6 bases, in that order; junction bases with no gene match: 7. This CDR3 region has 15 residues. Germline V gene data show CDR1 as SGHTA and CDR2 as FQGTGA. CDR3 in amino acids: CASSLQAGIINEQFF. CDR3 coding DNA: TGTGCCAGCAGCTTACAAGCGGGAATCATCAATGAGCAGTTCTTC.